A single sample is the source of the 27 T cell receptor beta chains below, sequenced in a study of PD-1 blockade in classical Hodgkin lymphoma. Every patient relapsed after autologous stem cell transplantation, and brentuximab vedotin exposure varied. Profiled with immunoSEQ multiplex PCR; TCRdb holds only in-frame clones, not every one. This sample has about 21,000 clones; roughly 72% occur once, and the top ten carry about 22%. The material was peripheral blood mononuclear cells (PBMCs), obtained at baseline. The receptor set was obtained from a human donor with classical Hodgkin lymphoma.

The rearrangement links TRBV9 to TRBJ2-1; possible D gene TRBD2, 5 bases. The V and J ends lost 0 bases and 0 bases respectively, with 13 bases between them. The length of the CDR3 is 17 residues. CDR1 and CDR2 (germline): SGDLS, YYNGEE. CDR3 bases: TGTGCCAGCAGCGTAGCCCAACGAACTAGCTCCTACAATGAGCAGTTCTTC. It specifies CASSVAQRTSSYNEQFF.

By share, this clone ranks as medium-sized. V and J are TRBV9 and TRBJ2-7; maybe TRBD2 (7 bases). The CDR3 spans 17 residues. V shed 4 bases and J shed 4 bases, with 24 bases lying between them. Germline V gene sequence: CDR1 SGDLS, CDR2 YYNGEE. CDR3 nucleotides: TGTGCCAGCAGCTCTAGCGGTGGCGGGGGCGCGGTATACGAGCAGTACTTC. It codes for CASSSSGGGGAVYEQYF.

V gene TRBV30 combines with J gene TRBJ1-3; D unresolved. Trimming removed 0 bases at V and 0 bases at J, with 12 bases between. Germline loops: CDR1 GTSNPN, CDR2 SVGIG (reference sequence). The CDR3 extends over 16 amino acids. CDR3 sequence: CAWSVRTSFSGNTIYF. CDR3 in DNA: TGTGCCTGGAGTGTTAGGACGTCCTTCTCTGGAAACACCATATATTTT.

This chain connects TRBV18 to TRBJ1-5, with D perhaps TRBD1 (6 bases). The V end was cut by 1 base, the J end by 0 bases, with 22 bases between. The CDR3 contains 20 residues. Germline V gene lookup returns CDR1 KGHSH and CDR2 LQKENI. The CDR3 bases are TGTGCCAGCTCACCACTACCCCCGACAGGCGGGGGGAATAGCAATCAGCCCCAGCATTTT. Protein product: CASSPLPPTGGGNSNQPQHF. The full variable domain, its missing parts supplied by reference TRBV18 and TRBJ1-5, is NAGVMQNPRHLVRRRGQEARLRCSPMKGHSHVYWYRQLPEEGLKFMVYLQKENIIDESGMPKERFSAEFPKEGPSILRIQQVVRGDSAAYFCASSPLPPTGGGNSNQPQHFGDGTRLSIL.

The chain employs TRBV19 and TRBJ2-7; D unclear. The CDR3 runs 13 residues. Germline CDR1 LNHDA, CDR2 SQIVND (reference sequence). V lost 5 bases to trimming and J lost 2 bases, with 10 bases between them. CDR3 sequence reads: CASSGTAAYEQYF. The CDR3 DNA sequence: TGTGCCAGTAGTGGAACAGCAGCCTACGAGCAGTACTTC.

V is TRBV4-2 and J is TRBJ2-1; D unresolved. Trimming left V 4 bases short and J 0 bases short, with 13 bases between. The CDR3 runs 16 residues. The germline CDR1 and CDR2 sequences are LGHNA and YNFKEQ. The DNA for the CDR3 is TGTGCCAGCAGCCCCATCCAGGCAAGCTCCTACAATGAGCAGTTCTTC. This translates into CASSPIQASSYNEQFF.

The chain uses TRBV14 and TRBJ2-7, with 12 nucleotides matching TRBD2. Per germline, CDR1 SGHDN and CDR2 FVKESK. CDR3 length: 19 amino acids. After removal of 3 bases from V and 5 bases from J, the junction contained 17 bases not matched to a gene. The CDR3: CASSHDNRLAGEVSHEQYF. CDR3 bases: TGTGCCAGCAGCCATGATAATCGACTAGCGGGGGAAGTATCCCACGAGCAGTACTTC.

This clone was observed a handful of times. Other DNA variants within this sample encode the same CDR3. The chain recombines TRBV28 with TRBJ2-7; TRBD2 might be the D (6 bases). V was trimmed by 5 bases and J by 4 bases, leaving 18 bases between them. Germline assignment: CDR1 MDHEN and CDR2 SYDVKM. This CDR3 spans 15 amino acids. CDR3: CASSMTGADWYEQYF. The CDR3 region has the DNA TGTGCCAGCAGTATGACGGGAGCAGATTGGTACGAGCAGTACTTC.

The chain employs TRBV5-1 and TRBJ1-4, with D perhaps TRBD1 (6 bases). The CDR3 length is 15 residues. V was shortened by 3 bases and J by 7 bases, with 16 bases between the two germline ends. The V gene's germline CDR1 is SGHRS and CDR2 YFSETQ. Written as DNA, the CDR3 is TGCGCCAGCAGCTACCAGAGAGGGGGAGGTGAAAAACTGTTTTTT. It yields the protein CASSYQRGGGEKLFF.

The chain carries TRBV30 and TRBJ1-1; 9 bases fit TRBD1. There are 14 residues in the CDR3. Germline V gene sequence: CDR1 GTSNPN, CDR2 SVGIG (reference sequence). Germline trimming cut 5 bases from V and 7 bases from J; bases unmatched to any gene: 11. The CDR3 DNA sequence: TGTGCCTGGGGAAAAAGACCGGGACAGGGTGAAGCTTTCTTT. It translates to CAWGKRPGQGEAFF.

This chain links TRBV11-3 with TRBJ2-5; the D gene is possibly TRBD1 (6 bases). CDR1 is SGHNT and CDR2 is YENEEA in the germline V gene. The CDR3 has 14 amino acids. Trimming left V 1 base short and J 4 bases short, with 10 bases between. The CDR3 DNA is TGTGCCAGCAGCTTAGTTGGGGGCTCAGAGACCCAGTACTTC. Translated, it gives CASSLVGGSETQYF.

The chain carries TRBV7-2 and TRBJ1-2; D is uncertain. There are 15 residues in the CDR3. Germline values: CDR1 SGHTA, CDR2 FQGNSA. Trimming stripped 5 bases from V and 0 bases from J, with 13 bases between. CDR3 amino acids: CASSLGYGANYGYTF. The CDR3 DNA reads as TGTGCCAGCAGCCTGGGGTACGGGGCTAACTATGGCTACACCTTC.

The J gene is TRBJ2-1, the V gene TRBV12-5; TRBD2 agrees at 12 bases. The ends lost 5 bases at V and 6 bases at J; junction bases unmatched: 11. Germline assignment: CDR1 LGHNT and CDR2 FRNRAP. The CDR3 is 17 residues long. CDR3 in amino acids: CASGLRLAGVDVNEQFF. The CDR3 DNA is TGTGCTAGTGGTCTCAGACTAGCGGGAGTCGACGTCAATGAGCAGTTCTTC. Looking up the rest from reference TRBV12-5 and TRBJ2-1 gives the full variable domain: DARVTQTPRHKVTEMGQEVTMRCQPILGHNTVFWYRQTMMQGLELLAYFRNRAPLDDSGMPKDRFSAEMPDATLATLKIQPSEPRDSAVYFCASGLRLAGVDVNEQFFGPGTRLTVL.

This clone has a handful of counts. The CDR3 region is CAWSVIFEGRNTEAFF. CDR3 nucleotides: TGTGCCTGGAGTGTTATATTCGAGGGCCGGAACACTGAAGCTTTCTTT. The rearrangement links TRBV30 to TRBJ1-1; D remains ambiguous. This CDR3 comprises 16 residues. Trimming stripped 0 bases from V and 1 base from J, with 15 bases between. Germline V gene sequence: CDR1 GTSNPN, CDR2 SVGIG (reference sequence).

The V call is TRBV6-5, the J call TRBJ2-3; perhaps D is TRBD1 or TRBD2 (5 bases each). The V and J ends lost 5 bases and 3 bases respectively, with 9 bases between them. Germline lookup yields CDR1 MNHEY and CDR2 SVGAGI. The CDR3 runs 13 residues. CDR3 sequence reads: CASSQGATDTQYF. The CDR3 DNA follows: TGTGCCAGCAGTCAGGGAGCTACAGATACGCAGTATTTT.

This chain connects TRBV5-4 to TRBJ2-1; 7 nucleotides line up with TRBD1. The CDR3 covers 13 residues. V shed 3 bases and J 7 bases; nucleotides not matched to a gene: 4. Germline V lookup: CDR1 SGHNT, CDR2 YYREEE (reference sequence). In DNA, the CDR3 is TGTGCCAGCAGCTGGGACAGATCGAATGAGCAGTTCTTC. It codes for CASSWDRSNEQFF. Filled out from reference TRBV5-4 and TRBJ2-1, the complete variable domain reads ETGVTQSPTHLIKTRGQQVTLRCSSQSGHNTVSWYQQALGQGPQFIFQYYREEENGRGNFPPRFSGLQFPNYSSELNVNALELDDSALYLCASSWDRSNEQFFGPGTRLTVL.

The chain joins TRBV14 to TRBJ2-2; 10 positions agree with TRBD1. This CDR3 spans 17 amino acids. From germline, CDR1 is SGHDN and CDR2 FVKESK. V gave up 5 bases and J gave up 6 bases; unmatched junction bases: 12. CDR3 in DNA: TGTGCCAGCAGCAAATACCTTGACAGGGGGCGTGCCGGGGAGCTGTTTTTT. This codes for CASSKYLDRGRAGELFF. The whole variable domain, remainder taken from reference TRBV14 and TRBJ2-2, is EAGVTQFPSHSVIEKGQTVTLRCDPISGHDNLYWYRRVMGKEIKFLLHFVKESKQDESGMPNNRFLAERTGGTYSTLKVQPAELEDSGVYFCASSKYLDRGRAGELFFGEGSRLTVL.

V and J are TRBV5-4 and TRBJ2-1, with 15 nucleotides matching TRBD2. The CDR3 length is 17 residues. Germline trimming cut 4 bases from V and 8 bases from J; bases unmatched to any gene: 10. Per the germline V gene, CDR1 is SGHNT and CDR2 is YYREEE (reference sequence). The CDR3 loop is CASSHRTSGRGQDEQFF. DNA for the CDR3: TGTGCCAGCAGCCATCGGACTAGCGGGAGGGGTCAGGATGAGCAGTTCTTC.

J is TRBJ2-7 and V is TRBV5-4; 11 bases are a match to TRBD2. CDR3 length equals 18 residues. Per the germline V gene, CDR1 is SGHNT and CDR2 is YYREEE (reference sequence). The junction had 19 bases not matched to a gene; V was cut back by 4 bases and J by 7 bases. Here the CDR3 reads CASSRGQGLAGGPGEQYF. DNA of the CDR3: TGTGCCAGCAGCCGGGGACAGGGATTAGCGGGAGGGCCGGGTGAGCAGTACTTC.

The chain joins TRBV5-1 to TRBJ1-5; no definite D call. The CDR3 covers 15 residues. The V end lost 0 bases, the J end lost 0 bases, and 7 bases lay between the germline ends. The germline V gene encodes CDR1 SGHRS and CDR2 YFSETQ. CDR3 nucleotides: TGCGCCAGCAGCTTGGTCACAGATAGCAATCAGCCCCAGCATTTT. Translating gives CASSLVTDSNQPQHF.

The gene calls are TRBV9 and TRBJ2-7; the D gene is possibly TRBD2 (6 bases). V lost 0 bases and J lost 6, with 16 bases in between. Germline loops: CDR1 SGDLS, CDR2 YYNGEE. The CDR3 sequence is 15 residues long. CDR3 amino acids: CASSVDLADASEQYF. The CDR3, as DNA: TGTGCCAGCAGCGTAGATTTAGCGGACGCCTCCGAGCAGTACTTC.

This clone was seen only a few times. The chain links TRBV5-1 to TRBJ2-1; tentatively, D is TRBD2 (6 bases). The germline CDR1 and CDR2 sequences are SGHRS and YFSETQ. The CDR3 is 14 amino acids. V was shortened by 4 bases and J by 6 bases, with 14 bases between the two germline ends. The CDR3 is CASSPGGGINEQFF. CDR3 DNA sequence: TGCGCCAGCAGCCCGGGTGGAGGGATCAATGAGCAGTTCTTC.

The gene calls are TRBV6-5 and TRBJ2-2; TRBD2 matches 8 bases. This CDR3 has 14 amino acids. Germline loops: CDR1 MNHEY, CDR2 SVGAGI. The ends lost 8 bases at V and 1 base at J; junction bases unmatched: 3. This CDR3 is CASRTSWNTGELFF. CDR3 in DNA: TGTGCCAGCCGGACTAGCTGGAACACCGGGGAGCTGTTTTTT.

The CDR3 sequence is CSAGTGGTIYF. As DNA, the CDR3 is TGCAGCGCTGGGACGGGTGGCACCATATATTTT. The chain links TRBV29-1 to TRBJ1-3; D perhaps matches TRBD1 (5 bases). Germline CDR1 SQVTM, CDR2 ANQGSEA. V was trimmed by 7 bases and J by 9 bases, leaving 13 bases between them. The CDR3 covers 11 residues. The full variable domain, in which reference TRBV29-1 and TRBJ1-3 provide the parts outside the CDR3, is SAVISQKPSRDICQRGTSLTIQCQVDSQVTMMFWYRQQPGQSLTLIATANQGSEATYESGFVIDKFPISRPNLTFSTLTVSNMSPEDSSIYLCSAGTGGTIYFGEGSWLTVV.

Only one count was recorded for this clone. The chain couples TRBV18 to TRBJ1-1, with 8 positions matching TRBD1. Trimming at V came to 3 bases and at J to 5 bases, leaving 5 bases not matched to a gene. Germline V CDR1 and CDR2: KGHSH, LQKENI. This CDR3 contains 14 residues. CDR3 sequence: CASSPTTGETEAFF. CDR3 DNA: TGTGCCAGCTCACCGACGACAGGGGAAACTGAAGCTTTCTTT.

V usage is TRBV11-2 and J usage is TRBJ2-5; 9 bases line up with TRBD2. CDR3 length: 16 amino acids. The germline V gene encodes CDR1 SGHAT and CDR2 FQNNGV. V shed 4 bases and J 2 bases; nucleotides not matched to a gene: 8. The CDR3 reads CASSSLAGAHQETQYF. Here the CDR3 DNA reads TGTGCCAGCAGCTCCTTAGCGGGAGCGCATCAAGAGACCCAGTACTTC.

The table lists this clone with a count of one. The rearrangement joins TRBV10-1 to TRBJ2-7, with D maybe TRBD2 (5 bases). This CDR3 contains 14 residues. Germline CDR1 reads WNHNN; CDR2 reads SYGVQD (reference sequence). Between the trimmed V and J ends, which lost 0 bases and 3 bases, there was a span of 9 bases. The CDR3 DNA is TGCGCCAGCAGTGAGTCGGGGAGCCTCTACGAGCAGTACTTC. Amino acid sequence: CASSESGSLYEQYF.